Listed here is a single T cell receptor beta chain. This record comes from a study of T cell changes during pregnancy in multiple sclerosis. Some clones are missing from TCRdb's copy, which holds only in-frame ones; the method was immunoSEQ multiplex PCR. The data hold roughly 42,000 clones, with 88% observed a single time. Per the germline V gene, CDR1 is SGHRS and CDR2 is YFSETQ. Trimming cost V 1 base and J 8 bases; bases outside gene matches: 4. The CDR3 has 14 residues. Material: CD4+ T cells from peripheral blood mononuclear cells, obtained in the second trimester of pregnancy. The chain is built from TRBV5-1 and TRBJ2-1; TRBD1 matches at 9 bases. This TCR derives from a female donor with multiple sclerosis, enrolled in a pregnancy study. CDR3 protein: CASSLWTGVDEQFF. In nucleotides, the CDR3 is TGCGCCAGCAGCTTGTGGACAGGGGTCGATGAGCAGTTCTTC.